This T cell receptor (beta chain) is from a study of OX40 agonist ivuxolimab in advanced cancers. Study context: Prior checkpoint blockade (anti-PD-1, anti-PD-L1 or anti-CTLA-4) was permitted; 40% had it. Findings of the study overall: In the 0.1 to 3.0 mg/kg range, CD4+ and CD8+ blood T cells had expanded clonally by week 6. Patients who responded partially at 0.1-3.0 mg/kg showed clonal expansion ranking among the lowest.

The table came from immunoSEQ multiplex PCR; TCRdb's copy has only in-frame clones and leaves some out. The data contain roughly 82,000 clones, around 89% of them seen just once; the ten biggest clones take up approximately 11%. This clone turned up a few times. The antigen remains undetermined. Germline V gene sequence: CDR1 SGHRS, CDR2 YFSETQ. The length of the CDR3 is 14 residues. Germline trimming cut 4 bases from V and 9 bases from J; bases unmatched to any gene: 4. This chain connects TRBV5-1 to TRBJ1-6, with 10 bases lining up with TRBD1. This sequence was found in an adult with an advanced solid tumor such as melanoma, head and neck, liver or kidney cancer. The starting material was CD4+ or CD8+ T cells sorted from blood, obtained in a trial of the OX40 agonist ivuxolimab. Here the CDR3 DNA reads TGCGCCAGCAGCCAGGGACAGGGGATTTCACCCCTCCACTTT. It specifies CASSQGQGISPLHF. Variable domain in full (rest from reference TRBV5-1 and TRBJ1-6): KAGVTQTPRYLIKTRGQQVTLSCSPISGHRSVSWYQQTPGQGLQFLFEYFSETQRNKGNFPGRFSGRQFSNSRSEMNVSTLELGDSALYLCASSQGQGISPLHFGNGTRLTVT.